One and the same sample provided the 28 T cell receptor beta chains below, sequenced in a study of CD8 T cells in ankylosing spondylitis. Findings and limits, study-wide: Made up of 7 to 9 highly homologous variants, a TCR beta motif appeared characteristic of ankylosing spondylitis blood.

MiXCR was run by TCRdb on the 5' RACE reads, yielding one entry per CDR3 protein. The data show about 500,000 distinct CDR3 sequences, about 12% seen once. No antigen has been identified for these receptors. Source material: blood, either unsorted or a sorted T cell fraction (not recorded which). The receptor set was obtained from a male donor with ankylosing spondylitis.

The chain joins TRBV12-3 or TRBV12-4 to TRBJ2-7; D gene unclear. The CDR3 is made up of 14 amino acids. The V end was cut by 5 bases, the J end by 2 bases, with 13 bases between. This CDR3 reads CASSPHSSTYEQYF. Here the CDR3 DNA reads TGTGCCAGCAGTCCCCATAGCTCAACCTACGAGCAGTACTTC.

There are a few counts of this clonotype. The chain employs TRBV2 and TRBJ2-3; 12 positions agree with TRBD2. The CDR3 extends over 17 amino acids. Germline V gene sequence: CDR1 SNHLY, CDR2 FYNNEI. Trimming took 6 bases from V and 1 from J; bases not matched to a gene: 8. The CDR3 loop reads CASRFTTSGSGTDTQYF. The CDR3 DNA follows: TGTGCCAGCAGATTTACGACTAGCGGGAGTGGCACAGATACGCAGTATTTT.

The CDR3 DNA follows: TGCAGTGCTAGCAAAAGAGGAACCTACGAGCAGTACGTC. Protein sequence: CSASKRGTYEQYV. The chain has TRBV20-1 and TRBJ2-7; D is unclear. With 3 bases removed from V and 2 bases from J, the gap between germline ends came to 11 bases. CDR1 and CDR2 from the germline V gene are DFQATT and SNEGSKA (reference sequence). The CDR3 has 13 amino acids.

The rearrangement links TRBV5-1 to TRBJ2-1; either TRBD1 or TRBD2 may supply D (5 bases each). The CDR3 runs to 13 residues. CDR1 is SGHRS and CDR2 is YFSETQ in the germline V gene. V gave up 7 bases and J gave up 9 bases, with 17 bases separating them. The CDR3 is CASFEGYIGEQFF. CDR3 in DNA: TGCGCCAGCTTCGAGGGGTATATAGGTGAGCAGTTCTTC.

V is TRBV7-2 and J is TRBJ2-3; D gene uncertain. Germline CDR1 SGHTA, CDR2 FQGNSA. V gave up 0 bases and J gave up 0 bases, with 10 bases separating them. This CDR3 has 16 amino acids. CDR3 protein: CASSLAAARSTDTQYF. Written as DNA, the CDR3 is TGTGCCAGCAGCTTAGCGGCGGCGAGGAGCACAGATACGCAGTATTTT.

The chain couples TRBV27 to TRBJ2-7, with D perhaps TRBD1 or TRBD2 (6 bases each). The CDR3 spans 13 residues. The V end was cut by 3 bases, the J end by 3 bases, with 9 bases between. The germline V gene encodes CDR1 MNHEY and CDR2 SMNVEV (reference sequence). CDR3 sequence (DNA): TGTGCCAGCAGTTTGGCGGGACACTACGAGCAGTACGTC. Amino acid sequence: CASSLAGHYEQYV.

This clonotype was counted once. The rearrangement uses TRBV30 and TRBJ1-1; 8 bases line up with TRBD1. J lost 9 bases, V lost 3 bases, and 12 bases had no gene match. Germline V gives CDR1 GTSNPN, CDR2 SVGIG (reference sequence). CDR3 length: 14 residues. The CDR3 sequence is CAWSQDRDTQKAFF. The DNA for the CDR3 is TGTGCCTGGAGCCAGGACAGGGATACTCAGAAAGCTTTCTTT.

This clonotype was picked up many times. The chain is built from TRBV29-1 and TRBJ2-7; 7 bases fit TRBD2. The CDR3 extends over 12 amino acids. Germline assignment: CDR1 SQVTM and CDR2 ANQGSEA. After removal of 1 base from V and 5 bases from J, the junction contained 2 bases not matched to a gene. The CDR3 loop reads CSVEGGGNEQYF. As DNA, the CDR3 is TGCAGCGTTGAAGGGGGGGGAAACGAGCAGTACTTC.

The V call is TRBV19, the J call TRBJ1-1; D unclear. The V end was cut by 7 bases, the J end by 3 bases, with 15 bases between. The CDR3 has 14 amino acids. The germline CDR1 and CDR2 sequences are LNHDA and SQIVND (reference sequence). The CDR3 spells CASKHLLVDTEAFF. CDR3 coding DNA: TGTGCCAGTAAACACCTATTGGTCGACACTGAAGCTTTCTTT.

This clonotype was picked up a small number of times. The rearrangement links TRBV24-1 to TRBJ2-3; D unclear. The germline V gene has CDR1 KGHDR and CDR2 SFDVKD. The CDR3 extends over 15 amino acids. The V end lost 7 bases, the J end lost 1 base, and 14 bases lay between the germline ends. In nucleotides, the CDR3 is TGTGCCACCAGCCCGGACGGGTGGGGCACAGATACGCAGTATTTT. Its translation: CATSPDGWGTDTQYF.

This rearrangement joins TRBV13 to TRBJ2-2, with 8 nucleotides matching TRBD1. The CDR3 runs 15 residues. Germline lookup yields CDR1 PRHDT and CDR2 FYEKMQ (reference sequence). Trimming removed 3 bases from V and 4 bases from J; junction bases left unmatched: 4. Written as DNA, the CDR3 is TGTGCCAGCAGCTTGACAGGGGCTAGCACCGGGGAGCTGTTTTTT. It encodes CASSLTGASTGELFF. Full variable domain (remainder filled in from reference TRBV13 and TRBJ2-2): AAGVIQSPRHLIKEKRETATLKCYPIPRHDTVYWYQQGPGQDPQFLISFYEKMQSDKGSIPDRFSAQQFSDYHSELNMSSLELGDSALYFCASSLTGASTGELFFGEGSRLTVL.

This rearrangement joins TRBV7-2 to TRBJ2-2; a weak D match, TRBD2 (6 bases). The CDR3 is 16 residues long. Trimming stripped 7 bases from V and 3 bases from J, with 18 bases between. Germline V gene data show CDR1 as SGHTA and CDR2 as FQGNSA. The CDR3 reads CASKFRPSEYTGELFF. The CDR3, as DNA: TGTGCCAGCAAGTTCCGTCCTAGCGAATACACCGGGGAGCTGTTTTTT. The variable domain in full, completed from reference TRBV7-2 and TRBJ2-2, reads GAGVSQSPSNKVTEKGKDVELRCDPISGHTALYWYRQSLGQGLEFLIYFQGNSAPDKSGLPSDRFSAERTGGSVSTLTIQRTQQEDSAVYLCASKFRPSEYTGELFFGEGSRLTVL.

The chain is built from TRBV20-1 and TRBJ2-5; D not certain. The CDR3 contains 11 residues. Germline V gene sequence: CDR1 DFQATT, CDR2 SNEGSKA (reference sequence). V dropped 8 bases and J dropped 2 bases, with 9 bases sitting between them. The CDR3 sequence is CSFSEQETQYF. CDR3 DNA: TGCAGTTTCTCCGAGCAAGAGACCCAGTACTTC.

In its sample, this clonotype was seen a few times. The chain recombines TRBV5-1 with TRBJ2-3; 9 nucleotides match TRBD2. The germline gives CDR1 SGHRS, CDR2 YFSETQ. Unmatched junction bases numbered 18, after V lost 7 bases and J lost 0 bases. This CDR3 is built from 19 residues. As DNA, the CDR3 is TGCGCCAGCCAAGCTCGACTAGCGGCCATTTCATCTAGCACAGATACGCAGTATTTT. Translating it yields CASQARLAAISSSTDTQYF.

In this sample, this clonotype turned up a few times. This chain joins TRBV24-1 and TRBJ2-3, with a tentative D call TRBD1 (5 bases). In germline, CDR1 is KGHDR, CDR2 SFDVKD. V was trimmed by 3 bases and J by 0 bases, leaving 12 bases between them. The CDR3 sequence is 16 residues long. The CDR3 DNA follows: TGTGCCACCAGTGATCACAGGATAGCTAGCACAGATACGCAGTATTTT. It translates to CATSDHRIASTDTQYF.

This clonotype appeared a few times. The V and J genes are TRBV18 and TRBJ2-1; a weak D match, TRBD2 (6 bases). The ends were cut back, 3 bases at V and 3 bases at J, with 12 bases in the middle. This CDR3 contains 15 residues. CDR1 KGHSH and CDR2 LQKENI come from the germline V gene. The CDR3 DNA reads TGTGCCAGCTCACCTCTTCCGGGACTCTACAATGAGCAGTTCTTC. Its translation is CASSPLPGLYNEQFF.

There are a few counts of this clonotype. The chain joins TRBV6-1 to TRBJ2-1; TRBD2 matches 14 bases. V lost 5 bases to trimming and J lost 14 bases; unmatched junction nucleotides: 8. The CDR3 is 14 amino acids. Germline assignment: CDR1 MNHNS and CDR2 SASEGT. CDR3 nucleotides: TGTGCCAGCAGTCCGGGACTAGCGGGAGTATTGGAGTTCTTC. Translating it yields CASSPGLAGVLEFF.

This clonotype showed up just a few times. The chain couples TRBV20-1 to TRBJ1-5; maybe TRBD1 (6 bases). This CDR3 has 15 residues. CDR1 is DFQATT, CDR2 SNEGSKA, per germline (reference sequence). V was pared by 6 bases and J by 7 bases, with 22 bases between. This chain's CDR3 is CSATQWGGAEQPQHF. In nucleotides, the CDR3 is TGCAGTGCAACCCAATGGGGGGGCGCGGAACAGCCCCAGCATTTT.

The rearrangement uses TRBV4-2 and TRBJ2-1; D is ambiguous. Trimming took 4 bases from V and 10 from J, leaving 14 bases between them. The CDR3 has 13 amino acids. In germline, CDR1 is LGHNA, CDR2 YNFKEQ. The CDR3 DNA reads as TGTGCCAGCAGCCCCGGGCGGTTTGGGGAGCAGTTCTTC. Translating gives CASSPGRFGEQFF.

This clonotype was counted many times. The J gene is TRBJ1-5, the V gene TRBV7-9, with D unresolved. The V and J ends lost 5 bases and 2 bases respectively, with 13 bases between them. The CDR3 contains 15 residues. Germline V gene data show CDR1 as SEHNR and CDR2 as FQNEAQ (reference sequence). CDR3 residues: CASSSGKEGNQPQHF. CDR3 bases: TGTGCCAGCAGCAGTGGAAAGGAAGGCAATCAGCCCCAGCATTTT.

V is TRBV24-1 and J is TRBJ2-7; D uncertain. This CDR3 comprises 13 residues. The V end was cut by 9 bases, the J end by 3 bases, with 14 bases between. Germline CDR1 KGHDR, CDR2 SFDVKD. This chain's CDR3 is CATARVWDYEQYV. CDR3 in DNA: TGTGCCACCGCTCGTGTTTGGGACTACGAGCAGTACGTC.

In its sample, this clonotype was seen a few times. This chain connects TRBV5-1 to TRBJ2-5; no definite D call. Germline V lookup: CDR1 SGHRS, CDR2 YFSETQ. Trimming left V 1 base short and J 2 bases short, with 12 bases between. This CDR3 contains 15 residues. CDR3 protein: CASSLQPGPQETQYF. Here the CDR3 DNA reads TGCGCCAGCAGCTTGCAACCCGGACCGCAAGAGACCCAGTACTTC. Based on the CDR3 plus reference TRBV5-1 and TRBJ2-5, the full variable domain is KAGVTQTPRYLIKTRGQQVTLSCSPISGHRSVSWYQQTPGQGLQFLFEYFSETQRNKGNFPGRFSGRQFSNSRSEMNVSTLELGDSALYLCASSLQPGPQETQYFGPGTRLLVL.

The CDR3 DNA sequence: TGTGCCATCAGTGACAGTGAAGAGACCCAGTACTTC. This gives the protein CAISDSEETQYF. The chain carries TRBV10-3 and TRBJ2-5; no reliable D call. Trimming cost V 3 bases and J 3 bases, with 5 bases left between them. CDR1 is ENHRY and CDR2 is SYGVKD in the germline V gene. This CDR3 is 12 amino acids long.

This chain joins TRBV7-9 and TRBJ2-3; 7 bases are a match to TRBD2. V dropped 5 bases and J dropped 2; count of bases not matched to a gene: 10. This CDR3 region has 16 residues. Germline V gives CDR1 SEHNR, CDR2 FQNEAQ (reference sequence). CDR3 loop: CASSPPSGELTDTQYF. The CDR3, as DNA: TGTGCCAGCAGCCCCCCCAGCGGGGAGCTCACAGATACGCAGTATTTT.

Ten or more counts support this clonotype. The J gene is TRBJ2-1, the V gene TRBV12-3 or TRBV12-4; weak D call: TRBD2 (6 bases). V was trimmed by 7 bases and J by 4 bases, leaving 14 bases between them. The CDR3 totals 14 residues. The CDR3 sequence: CASTPGSGYNEQFF. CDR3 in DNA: TGTGCCAGCACCCCAGGTAGCGGTTACAATGAGCAGTTCTTC.

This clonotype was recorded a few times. This CDR3 is CASSSQGANEKLFF. The CDR3, as DNA: TGCGCCAGCAGCTCACAGGGGGCTAATGAAAAACTGTTTTTT. V and J are TRBV5-1 and TRBJ1-4; TRBD1 matches at 8 bases. The V gene's germline CDR1 is SGHRS and CDR2 YFSETQ. The ends lost 3 bases at V and 3 bases at J; junction bases unmatched: 1. This CDR3 contains 14 residues.

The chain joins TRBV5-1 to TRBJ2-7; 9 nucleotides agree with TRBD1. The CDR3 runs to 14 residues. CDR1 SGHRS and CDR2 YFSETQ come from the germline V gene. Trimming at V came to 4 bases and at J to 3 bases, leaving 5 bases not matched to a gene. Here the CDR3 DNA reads TGCGCCAGCAGCCCCGGACAGGGGAGCTACGAGCAGTACGTC. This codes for CASSPGQGSYEQYV.

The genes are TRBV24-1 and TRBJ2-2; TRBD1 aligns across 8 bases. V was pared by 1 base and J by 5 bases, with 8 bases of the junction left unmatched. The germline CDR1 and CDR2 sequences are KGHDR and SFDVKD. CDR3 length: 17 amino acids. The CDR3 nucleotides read TGTGCCACCAGTGATTTCGGCGGACAGGGAAAGACCGGGGAGCTGTTTTTT. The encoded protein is CATSDFGGQGKTGELFF.